A single TCR beta chain is shown here with its context. V gave up 0 bases and J gave up 4 bases, with 15 bases separating them. Germline V gives CDR1 MRHNA, CDR2 SNTAGT. The CDR3 is 16 residues long. This specimen comes from a study of OX40 agonist ivuxolimab in advanced cancers. The assay was immunoSEQ multiplex PCR, and TCRdb's table has in-frame clones only and misses some. This sample carries around 60,000 clones, around 93% of them seen once, and the ten largest clones take roughly 0.45%. This sequence originates from an adult with an advanced solid tumor such as melanoma, head and neck, liver or kidney cancer. This material consisted of CD4+ or CD8+ T cells sorted from blood, taken in a trial of the OX40 agonist ivuxolimab. The chain has TRBV6-4 and TRBJ1-2; D might be TRBD1 (5 bases). The DNA of the CDR3 is TGTGCCAGCAGTGACTCGAGCAGGGTTGGCCCCTATGGCTACACCTTC. It codes for CASSDSSRVGPYGYTF.